Listed below are T cell receptor beta chains from one sample, sequenced in a study of T cell responses to AZD1222 COVID-19 vaccine. Sequencing was performed with immunoSEQ multiplex PCR; in TCRdb, only in-frame clones are kept and a portion is missing. The repertoire consists of about 150,000 clones, with 91% occurring once and the leading ten covering more than 0.9%. Sequences were derived from peripheral blood, sampled 28 days after the second AZD1222 dose. Every receptor here comes from an adult who received the AZD1222 COVID-19 vaccine. The CDR3 runs from the conserved cysteine through the conserved F or W. D genes are given only for firm matches. Clone size is given for some rows only: seen once, a few or many times, or a class if the clone is expanded.

CDR3 protein: CASCPAGLYEQFF; CDR3 DNA: TGTGCCAGCTGCCCCGCGGGACTTTATGAGCAGTTCTTC; clone size: -; J gene: TRBJ2-1; D gene: -; V gene: TRBV6-5
CDR3 protein: CASSLAGGGYEQYF; CDR3 DNA: TGTGCCAGCAGCTTGGCGGGGGGCGGGTACGAGCAGTACTTC; clone size: -; J gene: TRBJ2-7; D gene: TRBD2; V gene: TRBV13
CDR3 protein: CASSLGAGAPYEQYF; CDR3 DNA: TGTGCCAGCAGCTTAGGGGCCGGAGCGCCCTACGAGCAGTACTTC; clone size: -; J gene: TRBJ2-7; D gene: -; V gene: TRBV7-2
CDR3 protein: CASSLYAGGETQYF; CDR3 DNA: TGTGCCAGCAGCTTATACGCGGGAGGAGAGACCCAGTACTTC; clone size: -; J gene: TRBJ2-5; D gene: TRBD2; V gene: TRBV7-9
CDR3 protein: CASSPGPSTDTQYF; CDR3 DNA: TGTGCCAGCTCCCCAGGCCCTAGCACAGATACGCAGTATTTT; clone size: -; J gene: TRBJ2-3; D gene: -; V gene: TRBV6-4
CDR3 protein: CASSRRTAQEAFF; CDR3 DNA: TGTGCCAGCAGCCGACGGACGGCCCAAGAAGCTTTCTTT; clone size: -; J gene: TRBJ1-1; D gene: -; V gene: TRBV3-1/TRBV3-2
CDR3 protein: CASSAPQGSYTDTQYF; CDR3 DNA: TGTGCCAGCAGCGCCCCACAGGGGTCCTACACAGATACGCAGTATTTT; clone size: -; J gene: TRBJ2-3; D gene: TRBD1; V gene: TRBV9
CDR3 protein: CASSQGLAGDPSYEQYF; CDR3 DNA: TGTGCCAGCAGCCAAGGACTAGCGGGGGACCCGTCCTACGAGCAGTACTTC; clone size: -; J gene: TRBJ2-7; D gene: TRBD2; V gene: TRBV3-1/TRBV3-2
CDR3 protein: CASSGTGGKTQYF; CDR3 DNA: TGTGCCAGCAGCGGGACTGGCGGGAAGACCCAGTACTTC; clone size: once; J gene: TRBJ2-5; D gene: -; V gene: TRBV14
CDR3 protein: CASSGSPGTGSNTEAFF; CDR3 DNA: TGCGCCAGCAGCGGGAGTCCCGGGACAGGGAGTAACACTGAAGCTTTCTTT; clone size: -; J gene: TRBJ1-1; D gene: TRBD1; V gene: TRBV5-1
CDR3 protein: CASSITGPVNQPQHF; CDR3 DNA: TGTGCCAGTAGTATAACCGGTCCGGTCAATCAGCCCCAGCATTTT; clone size: once; J gene: TRBJ1-5; D gene: -; V gene: TRBV19
CDR3 protein: CASSLSGGRTDTQYF; CDR3 DNA: TGTGCCAGCAGCCTTAGCGGGGGGCGCACAGATACGCAGTATTTT; clone size: -; J gene: TRBJ2-3; D gene: TRBD2; V gene: TRBV14
CDR3 protein: CASSSPGLQVSNEQFF; CDR3 DNA: TGTGCCAGCAGCTCACCGGGACTCCAAGTCTCCAATGAGCAGTTCTTC; clone size: -; J gene: TRBJ2-1; D gene: -; V gene: TRBV5-4
CDR3 protein: CASSLSSQPNTEAFF; CDR3 DNA: TGTGCCAGCAGCTTAAGTTCACAGCCGAACACTGAAGCTTTCTTT; clone size: -; J gene: TRBJ1-1; D gene: -; V gene: TRBV7-9
CDR3 protein: CASSYLDSPSQDYTF; CDR3 DNA: TGTGCCAGCAGTTACTTGGACAGCCCCAGTCAGGACTACACCTTC; clone size: -; J gene: TRBJ1-2; D gene: -; V gene: TRBV6-5
CDR3 protein: CASSVATAGSGYTF; CDR3 DNA: TGTGCCAGCAGCGTAGCAACGGCAGGTAGTGGCTACACCTTC; clone size: -; J gene: TRBJ1-2; D gene: -; V gene: TRBV9
CDR3 protein: CASSLHGGYGYTF; CDR3 DNA: TGTGCCAGCAGCTTGCACGGAGGCTATGGCTACACCTTC; clone size: -; J gene: TRBJ1-2; D gene: -; V gene: TRBV7-3
CDR3 protein: CSASLTREQYF; CDR3 DNA: TGCAGTGCTTCACTCACACGCGAGCAGTACTTC; clone size: -; J gene: TRBJ2-7; D gene: -; V gene: TRBV20-1
CDR3 protein: CASSLGLQENTIYF; CDR3 DNA: TGTGCCAGCAGCTTAGGGTTACAGGAAAACACCATATATTTT; clone size: once; J gene: TRBJ1-3; D gene: -; V gene: TRBV7-6
CDR3 protein: CASSVRDRGEDGYTF; CDR3 DNA: TGTGCCAGCAGCGTACGGGACAGGGGAGAGGATGGCTACACCTTC; clone size: few; J gene: TRBJ1-2; D gene: TRBD1; V gene: TRBV9
CDR3 protein: CASSLALLNNYGAEKLFF; CDR3 DNA: TGTGCCAGCAGCTTAGCGCTTTTAAACAACTACGGGGCCGAAAAACTGTTTTTT; clone size: once; J gene: TRBJ1-4; D gene: -; V gene: TRBV11-2
CDR3 protein: CASSYLQGGNSPLHF; CDR3 DNA: TGTGCCAGCAGTTACCTACAGGGGGGTAATTCACCCCTCCACTTT; clone size: once; J gene: TRBJ1-6; D gene: TRBD1; V gene: TRBV6-5
CDR3 protein: CASSYSSLPETGEAFF; CDR3 DNA: TGTGCCAGCAGTTACTCGAGTTTGCCCGAAACAGGGGAAGCTTTCTTT; clone size: -; J gene: TRBJ1-1; D gene: -; V gene: TRBV6-5
CDR3 protein: CASSQESGAGNQPQHF; CDR3 DNA: TGCGCCAGCAGCCAAGAGTCGGGGGCAGGCAATCAGCCCCAGCATTTT; clone size: -; J gene: TRBJ1-5; D gene: -; V gene: TRBV4-3
CDR3 protein: CASSLVLAGGGGTDTQYF; CDR3 DNA: TGTGCCAGCAGCTTGGTACTAGCGGGGGGGGGAGGCACAGATACGCAGTATTTT; clone size: -; J gene: TRBJ2-3; D gene: TRBD2; V gene: TRBV5-4
CDR3 protein: CASSDSGLAGDLDTQYF; CDR3 DNA: TGTGCCAGCAGTGACTCCGGACTAGCGGGAGACTTAGATACGCAGTATTTT; clone size: -; J gene: TRBJ2-3; D gene: TRBD2; V gene: TRBV6-4
CDR3 protein: CASSLDYGQGGGYTF; CDR3 DNA: TGCGCCAGCAGCTTGGATTACGGACAGGGGGGCGGCTACACCTTC; clone size: -; J gene: TRBJ1-2; D gene: TRBD1; V gene: TRBV5-1
CDR3 protein: CASSLGSGTAKTGELFF; CDR3 DNA: TGTGCCAGCAGCTTAGGGTCGGGGACGGCGAAAACCGGGGAGCTGTTTTTT; clone size: -; J gene: TRBJ2-2; D gene: -; V gene: TRBV11-2
CDR3 protein: CASSVVPGSDTEAFF; CDR3 DNA: TGTGCCAGCAGCGTAGTACCAGGGAGCGACACTGAAGCTTTCTTT; clone size: -; J gene: TRBJ1-1; D gene: -; V gene: TRBV9
CDR3 protein: CASSYVAAQETQYF; CDR3 DNA: TGTGCCAGCAGTTACGTGGCGGCTCAAGAGACCCAGTACTTC; clone size: -; J gene: TRBJ2-5; D gene: -; V gene: TRBV6-2/TRBV6-3
CDR3 protein: CASSIGLAGDEQYF; CDR3 DNA: TGTGCCAGCAGCATCGGACTAGCGGGAGATGAGCAGTACTTC; clone size: -; J gene: TRBJ2-7; D gene: TRBD2; V gene: TRBV7-9
CDR3 protein: CASRKDGNEQYF; CDR3 DNA: TGTGCCAGTAGAAAGGACGGGAACGAGCAGTACTTC; clone size: medium-sized; J gene: TRBJ2-7; D gene: -; V gene: TRBV11-2
CDR3 protein: CATSDSGTARNTQYF; CDR3 DNA: TGTGCCACCAGTGATTCCGGGACCGCCCGGAATACGCAGTATTTT; clone size: -; J gene: TRBJ2-3; D gene: -; V gene: TRBV24-1
CDR3 protein: CASSSGTGRQPQHF; CDR3 DNA: TGTGCCAGCAGTTCCGGGACAGGGCGGCAGCCCCAGCATTTT; clone size: -; J gene: TRBJ1-5; D gene: TRBD1; V gene: TRBV6-2/TRBV6-3
CDR3 protein: CASSAGTQVYGYTF; CDR3 DNA: TGTGCCAGCAGCGCCGGGACGCAAGTCTATGGCTACACCTTC; clone size: -; J gene: TRBJ1-2; D gene: -; V gene: TRBV5-6
CDR3 protein: CASSVPLTGTGRSYEQYF; CDR3 DNA: TGTGCCAGCAGTGTACCCCTGACCGGGACAGGGCGGTCCTACGAGCAGTACTTC; clone size: -; J gene: TRBJ2-7; D gene: TRBD1; V gene: TRBV2
CDR3 protein: CASSPGLEFDEQFF; CDR3 DNA: TGTGCCAGCAGTCCGGGACTAGAATTTGATGAGCAGTTCTTC; clone size: -; J gene: TRBJ2-1; D gene: TRBD2; V gene: TRBV6-5
CDR3 protein: CASNAAGQGSQYF; CDR3 DNA: TGTGCCAGTAACGCCGCGGGACAGGGGTCGCAGTATTTT; clone size: once; J gene: TRBJ2-3; D gene: TRBD1; V gene: TRBV19
CDR3 protein: CASSVGTGTYEQYF; CDR3 DNA: TGTGCCAGCAGCGTAGGGACAGGGACCTACGAGCAGTACTTC; clone size: -; J gene: TRBJ2-7; D gene: TRBD1; V gene: TRBV9
CDR3 protein: CASRPPGEAYEQYF; CDR3 DNA: TGTGCCAGCAGACCCCCGGGGGAGGCCTACGAGCAGTACTTC; clone size: -; J gene: TRBJ2-7; D gene: -; V gene: TRBV28
CDR3 protein: CASTLSGTSANPRQETQYF; CDR3 DNA: TGTGCCAGCACGCTCTCCGGGACTAGCGCCAACCCCCGCCAGGAGACCCAGTACTTC; clone size: -; J gene: TRBJ2-5; D gene: TRBD2; V gene: TRBV3-1/TRBV3-2
CDR3 protein: CSVSGGGDQPQHF; CDR3 DNA: TGCAGCGTAAGTGGAGGGGGTGATCAGCCCCAGCATTTT; clone size: -; J gene: TRBJ1-5; D gene: -; V gene: TRBV29-1
CDR3 protein: CASSNKTSGVPPAYEQYF; CDR3 DNA: TGCGCCAGCAGCAACAAGACTAGCGGGGTCCCCCCTGCCTACGAGCAGTACTTC; clone size: -; J gene: TRBJ2-7; D gene: TRBD2; V gene: TRBV5-1
CDR3 protein: CASSPRTGPYEQYF; CDR3 DNA: TGTGCCAGCAGCCCTCGGACAGGACCCTACGAGCAGTACTTC; clone size: once; J gene: TRBJ2-7; D gene: TRBD1; V gene: TRBV3-1/TRBV3-2
CDR3 protein: CASSFRDSNQPQHF; CDR3 DNA: TGTGCCAGTAGTTTTCGGGACTCCAATCAGCCCCAGCATTTT; clone size: once; J gene: TRBJ1-5; D gene: -; V gene: TRBV19
CDR3 protein: CASSHIESRDGYTF; CDR3 DNA: TGTGCCAGCAGCCATATCGAATCCAGGGATGGCTACACCTTC; clone size: -; J gene: TRBJ1-2; D gene: -; V gene: TRBV5-6
CDR3 protein: CASSLTGRVEGYTF; CDR3 DNA: TGTGCCAGCAGTTTAACGGGCAGGGTTGAGGGCTACACCTTC; clone size: -; J gene: TRBJ1-2; D gene: -; V gene: TRBV28
CDR3 protein: CASSQGQGHQPQHF; CDR3 DNA: TGCGCCAGCAGCCAAGGACAGGGCCATCAGCCCCAGCATTTT; clone size: -; J gene: TRBJ1-5; D gene: TRBD1; V gene: TRBV4-1
CDR3 protein: CASSQGDASYEQYF; CDR3 DNA: TGTGCCAGCAGCCAGGGGGACGCTTCCTACGAGCAGTACTTC; clone size: once; J gene: TRBJ2-7; D gene: TRBD1; V gene: TRBV5-6
CDR3 protein: CASSYRGTGGNTIYF; CDR3 DNA: TGTGCCAGCAGTTACCGGGGGACAGGGGGAAACACCATATATTTT; clone size: -; J gene: TRBJ1-3; D gene: TRBD1; V gene: TRBV6-5
CDR3 protein: CASSFLSPGNTIYF; CDR3 DNA: TGTGCCAGCAGTTTTCTAAGCCCTGGAAACACCATATATTTT; clone size: once; J gene: TRBJ1-3; D gene: -; V gene: TRBV27
CDR3 protein: CASSIPGGLSLHGYTF; CDR3 DNA: TGTGCCAGCAGTATACCAGGGGGGCTCTCCCTTCATGGCTACACCTTC; clone size: -; J gene: TRBJ1-2; D gene: TRBD1; V gene: TRBV28
CDR3 protein: CASSLRRAAETQYF; CDR3 DNA: TGTGCCAGCAGCTTAAGGCGGGCGGCAGAGACCCAGTACTTC; clone size: -; J gene: TRBJ2-5; D gene: -; V gene: TRBV7-2
CDR3 protein: CASSQADRGNQPQHF; CDR3 DNA: TGCGCCAGCAGCCAAGCCGACAGGGGCAATCAGCCCCAGCATTTT; clone size: -; J gene: TRBJ1-5; D gene: TRBD1; V gene: TRBV4-1